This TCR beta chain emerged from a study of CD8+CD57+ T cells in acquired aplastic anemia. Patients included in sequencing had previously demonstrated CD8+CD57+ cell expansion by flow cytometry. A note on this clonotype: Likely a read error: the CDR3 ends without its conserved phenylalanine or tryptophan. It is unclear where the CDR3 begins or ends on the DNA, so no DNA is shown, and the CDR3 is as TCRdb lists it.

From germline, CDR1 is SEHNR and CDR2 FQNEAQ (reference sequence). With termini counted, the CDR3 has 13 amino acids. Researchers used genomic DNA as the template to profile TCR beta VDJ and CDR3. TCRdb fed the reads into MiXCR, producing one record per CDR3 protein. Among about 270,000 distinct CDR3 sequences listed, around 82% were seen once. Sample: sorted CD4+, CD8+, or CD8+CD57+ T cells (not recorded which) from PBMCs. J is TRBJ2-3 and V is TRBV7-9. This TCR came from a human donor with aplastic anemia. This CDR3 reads CASRFQRTETHDV.